Listed below are T cell receptor beta chains from one sample, sequenced in a study of cytomegalovirus exposure and HLA in healthy donors. Sequencing was performed with immunoSEQ multiplex PCR; in TCRdb, only in-frame clones are kept and a portion is missing. The repertoire includes 130,000 to 150,000 clones, 70% to 90% of them detected once, and more than 1.4% sits in the top ten. Sequenced input: PBMCs. These receptors were obtained from a woman under 40 in good health and CMV-seronegative. Both conserved end residues are part of each CDR3. The D gene is left open where the match is weak.

len,v_gene,d_gene,j_gene,CDR3aa
15,TRBV7-9,TRBD2,TRBJ2-7,CASSPATSGAYEQYF
14,TRBV4-1,-,TRBJ2-2,CASSHLGDRRELFF
14,TRBV6-6,-,TRBJ2-1,CASSRHEGGDEQFF
16,TRBV9,-,TRBJ2-7,CASSVDPLPGINEQYF
15,TRBV29-1,TRBD1,TRBJ2-4,CSVGVKGTAENIQYF
14,TRBV5-1,-,TRBJ2-7,CASSPGSAAYEQYF
14,TRBV2,-,TRBJ1-6,CASRGEVPNSPLHF
15,TRBV7-7,-,TRBJ2-2,CASSSVAGHPGELFF
13,TRBV7-8,TRBD1,TRBJ1-5,CASTDRVDQPQHF
12,TRBV4-1,-,TRBJ2-7,CASSQGVTEQYF
13,TRBV10-3,-,TRBJ1-5,CAISEGGNQPQHF
17,TRBV2,TRBD1,TRBJ1-1,CASSDPRDRGLHTEAFF
17,TRBV4-2,TRBD1,TRBJ1-6,CASSQDRTGTSNSPLHF
17,TRBV27,TRBD1,TRBJ1-2,CASSLKAGQGGSYGYTF
14,TRBV2,TRBD1,TRBJ1-5,CARRQGDSNQPQHF
14,TRBV6-6,-,TRBJ1-2,CASSYLQGSYGYTF
20,TRBV2,TRBD1,TRBJ1-6,CASSEVTGTGKKDGNSPLHF
14,TRBV18,-,TRBJ1-3,CASSPGGGRNTIYF
13,TRBV29-1,-,TRBJ1-2,CSVEKNSGSGYTF
15,TRBV5-1,TRBD1,TRBJ2-7,CASLFPGQGEGEQYF
15,TRBV27,-,TRBJ1-2,CASSSGLRANYGYTF
15,TRBV4-3,TRBD1,TRBJ1-5,CASSPTGESNQPQHF